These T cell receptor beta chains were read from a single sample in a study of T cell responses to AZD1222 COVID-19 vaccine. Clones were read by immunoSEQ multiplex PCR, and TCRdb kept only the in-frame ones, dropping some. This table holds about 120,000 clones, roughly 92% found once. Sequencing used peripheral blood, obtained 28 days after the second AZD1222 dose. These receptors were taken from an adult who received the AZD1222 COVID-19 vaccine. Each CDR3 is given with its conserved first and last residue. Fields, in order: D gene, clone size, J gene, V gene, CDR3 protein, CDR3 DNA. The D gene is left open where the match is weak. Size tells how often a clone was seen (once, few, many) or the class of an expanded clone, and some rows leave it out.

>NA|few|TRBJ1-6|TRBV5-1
CASSVGIYNSPLHF
TGCGCCAGCAGCGTCGGGATTTATAATTCACCCCTCCACTTT
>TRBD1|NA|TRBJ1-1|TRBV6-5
CASKFRTGEAFF
TGTGCCAGCAAGTTCCGGACAGGTGAAGCTTTCTTT
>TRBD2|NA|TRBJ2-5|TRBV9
CASSEGLAGETQYF
TGTGCCAGCAGCGAGGGGCTAGCGGGCGAGACCCAGTACTTC
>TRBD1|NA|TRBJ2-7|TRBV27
CASSYRGIYEQYF
TGTGCCAGCAGTTACAGGGGTATCTACGAGCAGTACTTC
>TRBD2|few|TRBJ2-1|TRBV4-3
CASSQAGGLNEQFF
TGCGCCAGCAGCCAAGCGGGGGGGCTCAATGAGCAGTTCTTC
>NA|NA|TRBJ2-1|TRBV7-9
CASVYLASSNEQFF
TGTGCCAGCGTCTACTTAGCCTCCTCGAATGAGCAGTTCTTC
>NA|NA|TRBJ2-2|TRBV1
CTSSQDWGTGELFF
TGCACCAGCAGCCAAGACTGGGGCACCGGGGAGCTGTTTTTT
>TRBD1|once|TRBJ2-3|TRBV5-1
CASSLTRTGKGGTDTQYF
TGCGCCAGCAGCTTGACCCGGACAGGGAAAGGAGGCACAGATACGCAGTATTTT
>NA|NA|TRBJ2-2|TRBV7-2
CASSRGAPGPVNTGELFF
TGTGCCAGCAGCCGCGGAGCCCCGGGCCCGGTCAACACCGGGGAGCTGTTTTTT
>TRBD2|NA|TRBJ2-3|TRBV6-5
CASSSTSGGADTQYF
TGTGCCAGCAGTTCAACTAGCGGGGGGGCAGATACGCAGTATTTT
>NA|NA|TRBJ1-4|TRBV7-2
CASSPTGTNEKLFF
TGTGCCAGCAGCCCGACAGGAACTAATGAAAAACTGTTTTTT
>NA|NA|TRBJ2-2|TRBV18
CASSPLGNAGELFF
TGTGCCAGCTCACCACTGGGGAACGCCGGGGAGCTGTTTTTT
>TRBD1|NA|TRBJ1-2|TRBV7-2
CASSGGTAFGYTF
TGTGCCAGCAGCGGTGGGACAGCCTTCGGCTACACCTTC
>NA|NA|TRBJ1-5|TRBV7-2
CASSLVAGGGQPQHF
TGTGCCAGCAGCTTAGTAGCCGGGGGAGGTCAGCCCCAGCATTTT
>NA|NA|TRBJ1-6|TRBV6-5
CASGYKGDSPLHF
TGTGCCAGCGGGTACAAGGGTGATTCACCCCTCCACTTT
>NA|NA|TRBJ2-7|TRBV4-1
CASSQGPVRVDEQYF
TGCGCCAGCAGCCAAGGGCCGGTCAGGGTCGACGAGCAGTACTTC